The 11 T cell receptor beta chains below come from one sample, sequenced in a study of response to subunit inactivated influenza vaccine. One entry per CDR3 protein, called by TCRdb with MiXCR from the RT-PCR reads. Altogether 450,000 to 600,000 distinct CDR3 sequences are present, about 7.2% being singletons, with the ten largest covering around 13%. The sample consisted of PBMCs from blood, taken around 2 years after vaccination. The receptors derive from a man in his fifties or sixties who received an inactivated influenza vaccine.

In its sample, this clonotype was seen many times. This chain links TRBV19 with TRBJ2-1; D not resolved. Trimming shortened V by 3 bases and J by 9 bases, and 9 bases separated the two germline ends. There are 12 residues in the CDR3. Germline V CDR1 and CDR2: LNHDA, SQIVND (reference sequence). In DNA form, the CDR3 reads TGTGCCAGTAGTATGTCGCGTGGTGAGCAGTTCTTC. The encoded protein is CASSMSRGEQFF. The whole variable domain, remainder taken from reference TRBV19 and TRBJ2-1, is DGGITQSPKYLFRKEGQNVTLSCEQNLNHDAMYWYRQDPGQGLRLIYYSQIVNDFQKGDIAEGYSVSREKKESFPLTVTSAQKNPTAFYLCASSMSRGEQFFGPGTRLTVL.

The genes are TRBV20-1 and TRBJ2-7; D possibly matches TRBD1 or TRBD2 (5 bases each). CDR3 length: 13 amino acids. CDR1 DFQATT and CDR2 SNEGSKA come from the germline V gene (reference sequence). With 5 bases removed from V and 2 bases from J, the gap between germline ends came to 13 bases. CDR3 bases: TGCAGTGCTCCGAGAGGGGCAACCTACGAGCAGTACTTC. It yields the protein CSAPRGATYEQYF.

The gene calls are TRBV28 and TRBJ2-7; a weak D match, TRBD1 (5 bases). This CDR3 comprises 16 residues. CDR1 is MDHEN, CDR2 SYDVKM, per germline. With 2 bases removed from V and 0 bases from J, the gap between germline ends came to 14 bases. CDR3 loop: CASSLKTGQASYEQYF. CDR3 nucleotides: TGTGCCAGCAGTTTAAAAACAGGTCAGGCCTCCTACGAGCAGTACTTC.

The chain couples TRBV9 to TRBJ2-2; D gene unclear. The germline V gene has CDR1 SGDLS and CDR2 YYNGEE. The CDR3 sequence is 16 residues long. V was shortened by 3 bases and J by 6 bases, with 18 bases between the two germline ends. The CDR3 bases are TGTGCCAGCAGCGCCTCATCGGATGCCGGTGCCGGGGAGCTGTTTTTT. Translating gives CASSASSDAGAGELFF.

At least ten counts were recorded for this clonotype. The chain is built from TRBV12-3 or TRBV12-4 and TRBJ2-1, with D possibly matching TRBD2 (6 bases). V was shortened by 7 bases and J by 6 bases, with 16 bases between the two germline ends. The CDR3 spans 14 residues. The CDR3 DNA sequence: TGTGCCAGCACCGAGTCCAGAGCGGGCAATGAGCAGTTCTTC. Protein product: CASTESRAGNEQFF.

In this sample, this clonotype turned up many times. The chain couples TRBV11-1 to TRBJ2-7; D gene uncertain. Germline V CDR1 and CDR2: SGHAT, FQDESV (reference sequence). There are 15 residues in the CDR3. V lost 3 bases and J 0 bases, leaving 12 bases between the germline ends. This chain's CDR3 is CASSFGQSNSYEQYF. CDR3 DNA sequence: TGTGCCAGCAGCTTCGGGCAGTCCAACTCCTACGAGCAGTACTTC.

The chain employs TRBV12-3 or TRBV12-4 and TRBJ1-4; 8 bases line up with TRBD1. The V gene end was trimmed by 6 bases and the J gene end by 3 bases; junction bases not matched to a gene: 3. The CDR3 extends over 14 amino acids. The CDR3 DNA reads TGTGCCAGCAGAAAGGGACAGGCTAATGAAAAACTGTTTTTT. It yields the protein CASRKGQANEKLFF.

The table lists this clonotype with many counts. CDR3 loop: CASSRGEKLFF. The CDR3 DNA reads TGTGCCAGCTCCCGGGGGGAAAAACTGTTTTTT. The chain carries TRBV2 and TRBJ1-4; weak D call: TRBD1 (5 bases). This CDR3 region has 11 residues. Trimming removed 8 bases at V and 8 bases at J, with 9 bases between. Germline lookup yields CDR1 SNHLY and CDR2 FYNNEI.

The rearrangement links TRBV10-3 to TRBJ2-7; D gene ambiguous. The germline V gene encodes CDR1 ENHRY and CDR2 SYGVKD. This CDR3 region has 13 residues. Trimming took off 6 bases at V and 5 bases at J, with 14 bases between the two ends. The CDR3 region has the DNA TGTGCCATCAGGGGCGTTGGGGATCACGAGCAGTACTTC. This sequence encodes CAIRGVGDHEQYF.

This rearrangement joins TRBV12-3 or TRBV12-4 to TRBJ2-2; D is unclear. The CDR3 sequence is 13 residues long. V gave up 5 bases and J gave up 4 bases, with 8 bases separating them. The CDR3 DNA reads as TGTGCCAGCAGTCCCGACCTCACCGGGGAGCTGTTTTTT. Protein product: CASSPDLTGELFF.

This clonotype was seen more than once but under ten times. V gene TRBV10-3 combines with J gene TRBJ2-5; no definite D call. The germline CDR1 and CDR2 sequences are ENHRY and SYGVKD. The CDR3 length is 15 residues. V shed 0 bases and J shed 2 bases, with 10 bases lying between them. The CDR3 DNA follows: TGTGCCATCAGTGAGTCTCGGGCGGATCAAGAGACCCAGTACTTC. Its protein product is CAISESRADQETQYF.